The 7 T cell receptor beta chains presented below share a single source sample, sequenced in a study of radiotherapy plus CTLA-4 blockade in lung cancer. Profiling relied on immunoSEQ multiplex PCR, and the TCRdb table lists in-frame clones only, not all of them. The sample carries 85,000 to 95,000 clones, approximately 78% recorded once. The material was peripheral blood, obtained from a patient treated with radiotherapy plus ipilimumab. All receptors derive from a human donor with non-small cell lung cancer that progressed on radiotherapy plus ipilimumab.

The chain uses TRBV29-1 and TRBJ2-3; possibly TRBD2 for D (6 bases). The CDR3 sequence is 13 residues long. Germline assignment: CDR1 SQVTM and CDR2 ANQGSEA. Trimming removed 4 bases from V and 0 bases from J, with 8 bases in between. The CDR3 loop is CSVGGTSTDTQYF. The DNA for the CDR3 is TGCAGCGTTGGAGGGACTAGCACAGATACGCAGTATTTT.

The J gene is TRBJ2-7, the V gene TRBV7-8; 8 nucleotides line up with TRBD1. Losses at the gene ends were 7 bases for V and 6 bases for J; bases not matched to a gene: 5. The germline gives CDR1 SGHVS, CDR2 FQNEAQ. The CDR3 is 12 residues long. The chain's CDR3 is CASNQGAGEQYF. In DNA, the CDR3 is TGTGCCAGCAATCAGGGGGCTGGCGAGCAGTACTTC.

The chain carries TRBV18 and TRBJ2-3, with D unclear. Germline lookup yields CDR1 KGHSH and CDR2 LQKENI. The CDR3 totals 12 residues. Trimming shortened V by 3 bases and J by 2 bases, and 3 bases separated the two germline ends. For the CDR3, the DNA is TGTGCCAGCTCACCTGCCACAGATACGCAGTATTTT. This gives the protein CASSPATDTQYF.

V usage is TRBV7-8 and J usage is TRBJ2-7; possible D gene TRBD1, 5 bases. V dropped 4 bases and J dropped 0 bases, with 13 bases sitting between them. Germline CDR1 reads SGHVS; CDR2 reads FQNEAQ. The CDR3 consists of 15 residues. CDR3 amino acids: CASSSSGASSYEQYF. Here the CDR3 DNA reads TGTGCCAGCAGCTCCAGTGGGGCTAGCTCCTACGAGCAGTACTTC.

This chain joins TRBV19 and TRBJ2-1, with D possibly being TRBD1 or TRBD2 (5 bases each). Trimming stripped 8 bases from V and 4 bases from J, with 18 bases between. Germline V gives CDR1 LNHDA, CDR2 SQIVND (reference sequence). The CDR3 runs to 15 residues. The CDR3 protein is CASGRGASRYNEQFF. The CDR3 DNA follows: TGTGCCAGTGGAAGAGGGGCTAGCAGATACAATGAGCAGTTCTTC.

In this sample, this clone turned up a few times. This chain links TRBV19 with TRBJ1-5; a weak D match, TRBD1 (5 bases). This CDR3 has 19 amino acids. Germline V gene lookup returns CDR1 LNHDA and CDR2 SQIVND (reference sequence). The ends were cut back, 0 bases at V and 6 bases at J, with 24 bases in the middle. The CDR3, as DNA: TGTGCCAGTAGTATAGATACCCGACCTCAGGATTCTCAGGGTCAGCCCCAGCATTTT. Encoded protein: CASSIDTRPQDSQGQPQHF.

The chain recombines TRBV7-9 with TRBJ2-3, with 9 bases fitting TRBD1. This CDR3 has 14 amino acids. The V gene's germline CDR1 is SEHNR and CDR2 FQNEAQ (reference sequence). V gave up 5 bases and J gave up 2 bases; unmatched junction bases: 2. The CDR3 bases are TGTGCCAGCAGCGGGACAGGGCCCACAGATACGCAGTATTTT. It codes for CASSGTGPTDTQYF.